A single sample gave rise to the 6 T cell receptor beta chains below, sequenced in a study of T cells in Graves' hyperthyroidism and ophthalmopathy. Researchers took RNA transcripts and amplified the TCR beta CDR3 regions from them. The HTBI primer set was used in a first-round RT-PCR of the TCR CDR3. TCRdb reprocessed the multiplex PCR reads with MiXCR, giving one entry per CDR3 protein. The table shows approximately 250,000 distinct CDR3 sequences, with approximately 23% occurring only once. Sequences were obtained from blood. The receptors stem from a woman aged 40 to 49 with Graves' ophthalmopathy.

This clonotype was detected ten times or more. The chain couples TRBV10-3 to TRBJ1-2, with 8 positions matching TRBD1. Looked up from germline, CDR1 is ENHRY and CDR2 is SYGVKD. The CDR3 consists of 14 residues. Losses at the gene ends were 4 bases for V and 6 bases for J; bases not matched to a gene: 7. The CDR3 region is CAISASGGVDGYTF. Written as DNA, the CDR3 is TGTGCCATCAGTGCTTCAGGGGGCGTGGATGGCTACACCTTC.

This chain links TRBV19 with TRBJ1-2; TRBD1 agrees at 7 bases. In germline, CDR1 is LNHDA, CDR2 SQIVND (reference sequence). CDR3 length: 14 amino acids. After removal of 3 bases from V and 3 bases from J, the junction contained 4 bases not matched to a gene. CDR3 region: CASSIVTGDYGYTF. CDR3 nucleotides: TGTGCCAGTAGTATCGTCACAGGGGACTATGGCTACACCTTC.

This clonotype was picked up many times. The chain couples TRBV6-5 to TRBJ2-2; possible D gene TRBD2, 6 bases. Per germline, CDR1 MNHEY and CDR2 SVGAGI. V lost 0 bases and J lost 5, with 13 bases in between. The CDR3 covers 16 residues. This CDR3 is CASSYSRGAGTGELFF. In nucleotides, the CDR3 is TGTGCCAGCAGTTACTCGAGAGGGGCGGGGACCGGGGAGCTGTTTTTT.

This clonotype came up many times. The V call is TRBV7-8, the J call TRBJ2-5; 9 nucleotides match TRBD1. The CDR3 is made up of 15 amino acids. CDR1 is SGHVS, CDR2 FQNEAQ, per germline. The trim removed 5 bases at V and 5 bases at J, leaving 9 bases unmatched. The CDR3 sequence is CASSLPGTGLETQYF. The CDR3 DNA reads as TGTGCCAGCAGCCTCCCCGGGACAGGGCTGGAGACCCAGTACTTC.

This clonotype was recorded at least ten times. The chain carries TRBV4-1 and TRBJ2-6; D possibly corresponds to TRBD1 (5 bases). Germline-derived CDR1 and CDR2 are MGHRA and YSYEKL. CDR3 length equals 16 residues. V lost 0 bases and J lost 2, with 8 bases in between. CDR3: CASSQDPRAGANVLTF. The CDR3 DNA reads TGCGCCAGCAGCCAAGACCCCAGGGCTGGGGCCAACGTCCTGACTTTC.

There are many counts of this clonotype. CDR3 DNA: TGTGCCAGTGATGGGTCTAACTATGGCTACACCTTC. Translated, it gives CASDGSNYGYTF. The chain joins TRBV19 to TRBJ1-2; D not certain. The CDR3 loop spans 12 amino acids. The V gene lost 8 bases and the J gene lost 0 bases, with 7 bases spanning the gap. CDR1 and CDR2 (germline): LNHDA, SQIVND (reference sequence).